Listed below are T cell receptor beta chains from one sample, sequenced in a study of blood T cell repertoires in COVID-19. Assay: immunoSEQ multiplex PCR; the TCRdb copy retains only in-frame clones and omits some. The sample records approximately 150,000 clones, 85% to 90% being singletons. The specimen sequenced was peripheral blood. These receptors all come from a woman aged 45-60 years with active or convalescent COVID-19. Each CDR3 is given with its conserved first and last residue. Each record gives: D gene, clone size, V gene, J gene, CDR3 protein, CDR3 DNA. A D gene is named only where the DNA matches it firmly. Clone size is given for some rows only: seen once, a few or many times, or a class if the clone is expanded.

>TRBD2|.|TRBV15|TRBJ2-7
CATSRDLTSGIYEQYF
TGTGCCACCAGCAGAGATCTTACTAGCGGGATCTACGAGCAGTACTTC
>.|.|TRBV10-2|TRBJ1-1
CASSDQVNTEAFF
TGCGCCAGCAGTGATCAGGTGAACACTGAAGCTTTCTTT
>TRBD1|once|TRBV7-8|TRBJ1-1
CASSQGQGARINTEAFF
TGTGCCAGCAGCCAGGGACAGGGGGCCAGGATTAACACTGAAGCTTTCTTT
>.|.|TRBV30|TRBJ1-1
CAWSFQGTGTEAFF
TGTGCCTGGAGTTTTCAGGGGACGGGCACTGAAGCTTTCTTT
>.|.|TRBV30|TRBJ1-4
CAWSVPGVGEKLFF
TGTGCCTGGAGTGTACCGGGGGTTGGTGAAAAACTGTTTTTT
>TRBD1|.|TRBV24-1|TRBJ2-2
CATSDWTGGSGELFF
TGTGCCACCAGTGATTGGACAGGGGGATCCGGGGAGCTGTTTTTT
>.|.|TRBV30|TRBJ1-3
CAWQGISGNTIYF
TGTGCCTGGCAGGGGATCTCTGGAAACACCATATATTTT
>.|.|TRBV9|TRBJ2-3
CASSVGEYTYTQYF
TGTGCCAGCAGCGTAGGGGAGTACACATATACGCAGTATTTT
>TRBD1|.|TRBV30|TRBJ1-2
CAWGTGGNYGYTF
TGTGCCTGGGGGACAGGGGGTAACTATGGCTACACCTTC
>.|.|TRBV30|TRBJ1-5
CASAGLSGNQPQHF
TGTGCCTCAGCAGGGCTAAGTGGCAATCAGCCCCAGCATTTT
>.|.|TRBV7-2|TRBJ1-4
CASSPSGGEKLFF
TGTGCCAGCAGCCCTAGCGGGGGTGAAAAACTGTTTTTT
>TRBD1|.|TRBV30|TRBJ1-4
CAWSLLDRGIGEKLFF
TGTGCCTGGAGTTTACTAGACAGGGGGATAGGTGAAAAACTGTTTTTT
>.|.|TRBV6-6|TRBJ1-2
CASSLGGDTPYGYTF
TGTGCCAGCAGTTTGGGTGGGGACACCCCCTATGGCTACACCTTC
>.|.|TRBV6-5|TRBJ2-7
CASSSDSPTVLYEQYF
TGTGCCAGCAGTTCGGACTCCCCCACAGTCCTCTACGAGCAGTACTTC
>.|.|TRBV27|TRBJ2-1
CASRRGDSYNEQFF
TGTGCCAGCAGACGCGGGGACTCCTACAATGAGCAGTTCTTC
>.|.|TRBV6-2/TRBV6-3|TRBJ2-7
CASSYDGHEQYF
TGTGCCAGCAGTTACGATGGGCACGAGCAGTACTTC
>TRBD2|.|TRBV7-3|TRBJ2-5
CASSPTGTSGGRETQYF
TGTGCCAGCAGCCCTACAGGGACTAGCGGGGGTAGGGAGACCCAGTACTTC
>.|.|TRBV5-1|TRBJ1-6
CASSLVRARRDSPLHF
TGCGCCAGCAGCTTGGTGCGGGCCAGACGGGATTCACCCCTCCACTTT